The T cell receptor beta chain described here comes from a study of PD-1 blockade in classical Hodgkin lymphoma. Whole-study findings and limits: Baseline diversity in complete responders resembled that of newly diagnosed patients.

In regard to this clone: What it binds is not known.

Profiling relied on immunoSEQ multiplex PCR, and the TCRdb table lists in-frame clones only, not all of them. The sample comprises roughly 4,000 clones, 80% of which are singletons, and roughly 34% rests with the top ten. Autologous stem cell transplantation was followed by relapse in every patient, and brentuximab vedotin exposure varied. Best overall response was complete response, partial response or progressive disease in these relapsed/refractory classical Hodgkin lymphoma patients. The CDR3 totals 15 residues. J was trimmed by 6 bases and V by 3 bases; bases with no gene match: 4. Germline assignment: CDR1 SGDLS and CDR2 YYNGEE.

This clonotype was sampled from a human donor with classical Hodgkin lymphoma. The source was peripheral blood mononuclear cells (PBMCs), collected at baseline. The chain combines TRBV9 with TRBJ2-1; 12 nucleotides align to TRBD2. The CDR3 region has the DNA TGTGCCAGCAGCGGGGGACTAGCGGGCCCCAATGAGCAGTTCTTC. It specifies CASSGGLAGPNEQFF.